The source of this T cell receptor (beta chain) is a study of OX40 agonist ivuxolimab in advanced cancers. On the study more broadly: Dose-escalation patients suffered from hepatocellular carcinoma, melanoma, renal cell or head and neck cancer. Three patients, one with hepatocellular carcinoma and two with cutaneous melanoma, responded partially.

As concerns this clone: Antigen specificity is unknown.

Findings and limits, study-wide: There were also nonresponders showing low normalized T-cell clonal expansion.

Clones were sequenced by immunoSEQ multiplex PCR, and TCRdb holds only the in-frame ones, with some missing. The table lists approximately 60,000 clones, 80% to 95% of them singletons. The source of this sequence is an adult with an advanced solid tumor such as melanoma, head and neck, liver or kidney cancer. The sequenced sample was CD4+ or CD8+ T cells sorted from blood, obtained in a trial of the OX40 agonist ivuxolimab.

The CDR3 coding sequence is TGTGCCAGCAGCCAGGGCCCTAGCGGGCAAATATACGAGCAGTACTTC. This gives the protein CASSQGPSGQIYEQYF. The rearrangement links TRBV11-2 to TRBJ2-7; 8 bases match TRBD2. The CDR3 spans 16 residues. Germline CDR1 reads SGHAT; CDR2 reads FQNNGV. V lost 5 bases and J lost 4; bases outside the gene matches: 13.